The present T cell receptor (beta chain) was sequenced within a study of CD8 T cells in ankylosing spondylitis. Study-level findings and limits: The study identified a TCR beta motif of eight highly homologous variants that appeared characteristic of ankylosing spondylitis blood. Previous work reported some of these motif variants in the synovial fluid and blood of reactive arthritis. Disease-associated clones were reportedly significantly overrepresented in matched ankylosing spondylitis synovial fluid. With a CD8+ phenotype, disease-linked clones were relatively rare in peripheral blood.

Remarks on this clonotype: The antigen is not known.

5'-RACE, quantitative and with molecular barcodes, yielded the TCR beta libraries. Each CDR3 protein is one row after TCRdb ran MiXCR on the 5' RACE reads. The repertoire includes 700,000 or so distinct CDR3 sequences, 19% of them detected once, and over 15% sits in the top ten. The CDR3 length is 10 residues. The V end lost 6 bases, the J end lost 1 base, and 3 bases lay between the germline ends. Germline V gives CDR1 DFQATT, CDR2 SNEGSKA (reference sequence). The rearrangement links TRBV20-1 to TRBJ2-5; no clear D gene. This sequence was found in a male donor with ankylosing spondylitis. Sequencing was performed on blood, either unsorted or a sorted T cell fraction (not recorded which). The CDR3 DNA sequence: TGCAGTGCACCCCAAGAGACCCAGTACTTC. This encodes CSAPQETQYF.